The 17 T cell receptor beta chains reported below all come from one sample, sequenced in a study of cytomegalovirus exposure and HLA in healthy donors. The table came from immunoSEQ multiplex PCR; TCRdb's copy has only in-frame clones and leaves some out. Here the sample spans 150,000 to 200,000 clones, roughly 85% being singletons. Sequencing was done on a sample of PBMCs. The receptors were gathered from a man aged 18 to 35 in good health and CMV-seropositive.

This clone was picked up one time. J is TRBJ2-7 and V is TRBV13, with D tentatively TRBD1 (5 bases). The germline V gene encodes CDR1 PRHDT and CDR2 FYEKMQ (reference sequence). V was clipped by 7 bases and J by 7 bases, with 11 bases between them. The CDR3 runs 11 residues. The CDR3 protein is CASTIKGEQYF. The CDR3 nucleotides read TGTGCCAGCACCATCAAGGGGGAGCAGTACTTC.

This sequence joins TRBV27 and TRBJ1-2; tentative D call: TRBD1 (5 bases). The germline V gene has CDR1 MNHEY and CDR2 SMNVEV (reference sequence). V was cut by 7 bases and J by 2 bases, with 14 bases left in between. CDR3 size: 14 residues. The CDR3 DNA sequence: TGTGCCAGCAACCAGCAGGGCAGGAACTATGGCTACACCTTC. Translation: CASNQQGRNYGYTF.

The gene calls are TRBV10-2 and TRBJ2-1; TRBD2 matches at 11 bases. The CDR3 is made up of 14 amino acids. With 6 bases clipped from V and 7 bases from J, the junction kept 5 bases outside the gene matches. The germline V gene has CDR1 WSHSY and CDR2 SAAADI. CDR3 DNA: TGCGCCAGCAGCTCTAGCGGGGGGTTAAATGAGCAGTTCTTC. Its protein product is CASSSSGGLNEQFF.

The V gene is TRBV27, the J gene TRBJ2-1, with 7 bases matching TRBD2. The V and J ends lost 2 bases and 3 bases, in that order; junction bases with no gene match: 1. The CDR3 extends over 14 amino acids. Germline V gene data show CDR1 as MNHEY and CDR2 as SMNVEV (reference sequence). CDR3 protein: CASSLRGGYNEQFF. The CDR3 DNA is TGTGCCAGCAGTTTACGCGGGGGCTACAATGAGCAGTTCTTC.

This clone was counted only a few times. The J gene is TRBJ2-7, the V gene TRBV27; TRBD1 aligns across 7 bases. V was pared by 3 bases and J by 2 bases, with 4 bases of the junction left unmatched. The CDR3 sequence is 14 residues long. Germline V gene sequence: CDR1 MNHEY, CDR2 SMNVEV (reference sequence). This CDR3 reads CASSLTGRPYEQYF. CDR3 sequence (DNA): TGTGCCAGCAGTTTGACAGGGAGACCCTACGAGCAGTACTTC.

This clone appeared a single time. The chain uses TRBV11-1 and TRBJ2-2; 8 bases fit TRBD1. The V segment lost 2 bases and the J segment 9 bases; nucleotides outside the gene matches: 5. The CDR3 contains 14 residues. Germline V lookup: CDR1 SGHAT, CDR2 FQDESV (reference sequence). The CDR3 loop reads CASSLTQGARELFF. CDR3 bases: TGTGCCAGCAGCTTAACGCAGGGGGCCCGGGAGCTGTTTTTT.

The J gene is TRBJ1-2, the V gene TRBV28; TRBD1 is a possible D gene (6 bases). Trimming pared 7 bases from V and 3 bases from J, leaving 18 bases between. Germline V lookup: CDR1 MDHEN, CDR2 SYDVKM. The CDR3 sequence is 15 residues long. CDR3 sequence (DNA): TGTGCCAGCACACCTCTCGGCAGGGGTGACTATGGCTACACCTTC. Its translation: CASTPLGRGDYGYTF.

V gene TRBV5-1 combines with J gene TRBJ1-2; 8 nucleotides align to TRBD1. CDR3 length: 15 residues. Germline CDR1 SGHRS, CDR2 YFSETQ. The junction had 14 bases not matched to a gene; V was cut back by 3 bases and J by 10 bases. CDR3 nucleotide sequence: TGCGCCAGCAGCTCTCCGGGACAGGCTCGGGGGGACTACACCTTC. Protein: CASSSPGQARGDYTF.

V gene TRBV7-9 combines with J gene TRBJ1-3, with 8 bases aligning to TRBD1. After removal of 3 bases from V and 0 bases from J, the junction contained 1 base not matched to a gene. The V gene's germline CDR1 is SEHNR and CDR2 FQNEAQ (reference sequence). The CDR3 length is 15 residues. The CDR3 DNA sequence: TGTGCCAGCAGCTTGACAGGGGCCTCTGGAAACACCATATATTTT. Translating it yields CASSLTGASGNTIYF.

This chain joins TRBV9 and TRBJ2-5; no firm D call. V shed 0 bases and J shed 3 bases, with 9 bases lying between them. In germline, CDR1 is SGDLS, CDR2 YYNGEE. CDR3 size: 14 residues. CDR3 protein: CASSVDGAEETQYF. The DNA of the CDR3 is TGTGCCAGCAGCGTAGACGGAGCAGAAGAGACCCAGTACTTC.

The chain employs TRBV19 and TRBJ2-7; possible D gene TRBD1, 5 bases. CDR3 length: 14 residues. Trimming removed 1 base at V and 3 bases at J, with 10 bases between. Germline V gene sequence: CDR1 LNHDA, CDR2 SQIVND (reference sequence). Here the CDR3 reads CASSIAGPIYEQYF. Here the CDR3 DNA reads TGTGCCAGTAGTATAGCAGGGCCGATCTACGAGCAGTACTTC.

The chain joins TRBV27 to TRBJ1-2, with TRBD1 matching over 9 bases. Germline V lookup: CDR1 MNHEY, CDR2 SMNVEV (reference sequence). The trim removed 3 bases at V and 7 bases at J, leaving 3 bases unmatched. This CDR3 is 13 amino acids long. This CDR3 is CASSLDRGLGYTF. The CDR3 region has the DNA TGTGCCAGCAGTTTGGACAGGGGACTTGGCTACACCTTC.

CDR3 sequence (DNA): TGTGCTAGTGGTTGGACAGGGGGCAATGAGCAGTTCTTC. Encoded protein: CASGWTGGNEQFF. The V call is TRBV12-5, the J call TRBJ2-1; 10 bases align to TRBD1. There are 13 residues in the CDR3. Looked up from germline, CDR1 is LGHNT and CDR2 is FRNRAP. V trimming: 4 bases; J trimming: 6 bases; junction bases outside the gene matches: 0.

V gene TRBV7-9 combines with J gene TRBJ1-5; no firm D call. Per germline, CDR1 SEHNR and CDR2 FQNEAQ (reference sequence). The length of the CDR3 is 14 residues. V was shortened by 1 base and J by 5 bases, with 9 bases between the two germline ends. CDR3 sequence (DNA): TGTGCCAGCAGCTTAGGGCAGGTTCATCAGCCCCAGCATTTT. The encoded protein is CASSLGQVHQPQHF.

This rearrangement joins TRBV4-1 to TRBJ2-1; the match to TRBD2 covers 8 bases. V was pared by 0 bases and J by 2 bases, with 6 bases of the junction left unmatched. The CDR3 has 17 amino acids. CDR1 and CDR2 (germline): MGHRA, YSYEKL. CDR3 sequence: CASSQDGRGGAYNEQFF. CDR3 DNA sequence: TGCGCCAGCAGCCAAGACGGTCGGGGGGGAGCCTACAATGAGCAGTTCTTC.

This clone has more than one count but fewer than ten. The chain has TRBV30 and TRBJ1-1; tentative D call: TRBD1 (5 bases). The CDR3 totals 13 residues. Germline values: CDR1 GTSNPN, CDR2 SVGIG (reference sequence). Between the trimmed V and J ends, which lost 2 bases and 5 bases, there was a span of 12 bases. The CDR3 reads CAWSWGGRTEAFF. In DNA form, the CDR3 reads TGTGCCTGGAGTTGGGGGGGTCGGACTGAAGCTTTCTTT.

The rearrangement uses TRBV28 and TRBJ2-7, with 9 bases aligning to TRBD2. This CDR3 region has 18 residues. Germline CDR1 MDHEN, CDR2 SYDVKM. Trimming took 2 bases from V and 2 from J; bases not matched to a gene: 13. CDR3 amino acids: CASSLSLWREGGAYEQYF. Written as DNA, the CDR3 is TGTGCCAGCAGTTTAAGTTTGTGGCGGGAGGGGGGGGCCTACGAGCAGTACTTC.